This entry lists 28 T cell receptor beta chains sequenced from one sample in a study of beta chain features in type 1 diabetes. What was sequenced were expressed TCRB transcripts, since all of the isolated RNA had been reverse transcribed. Data came from immunoSEQ multiplex PCR; TCRdb stores just in-frame clones and leaves some out. Among 140,000 to 150,000 clones listed, around 51% were seen once. The sample taken for sequencing was Tregs from blood. Receptors originate from a man aged 18 to 35 in good health.

This clone has only a few counts. The J gene is TRBJ2-1, the V gene TRBV4-3; no definite D call. Germline V gene sequence: CDR1 LGHNA, CDR2 YSLEER. V dropped 0 bases and J dropped 2 bases, with 11 bases sitting between them. This CDR3 is built from 16 residues. Here the CDR3 reads CASSQDWKRPYNEQFF. The CDR3, as DNA: TGCGCCAGCAGCCAAGATTGGAAGCGCCCCTACAATGAGCAGTTCTTC.

As concerns this clone: A junction end diverges from the germline sequence, so it may reflect a read error. This sequence joins TRBV27 and TRBJ2-3; D gene ambiguous. CDR3 length equals 12 residues. Germline CDR1 and CDR2: MNHEY and SMNVEV (reference sequence). For the CDR3, the DNA is TGTGCCAACAGTTCCTACCGAGATACGCAGTATTTT. Translating it yields CANSSYRDTQYF.

This clone was seen only a few times. CDR3 DNA: TGTGCCAGCAGCTTAGCGCAGGGAGGTACTGAAGCTTTCTTT. It encodes CASSLAQGGTEAFF. J is TRBJ1-1 and V is TRBV7-2; a weak D match, TRBD1 (5 bases). Germline V lookup: CDR1 SGHTA, CDR2 FQGNSA. V was clipped by 0 bases and J by 5 bases, with 10 bases between them. The length of the CDR3 is 14 residues.

V usage is TRBV28 and J usage is TRBJ2-1; D is possibly TRBD2 (6 bases). V lost 6 bases and J lost 3, with 12 bases in between. The CDR3 has 14 amino acids. CDR1 and CDR2 from the germline V gene are MDHEN and SYDVKM. The CDR3 DNA sequence: TGTGCCAGCAGGCCTCCGGGACTCTACAATGAGCAGTTCTTC. Amino acids: CASRPPGLYNEQFF.

This clone has just a few counts. The CDR3 spells CASTRSIDRNYGYTF. In DNA, the CDR3 is TGCGCCAGCACAAGGTCTATCGACAGGAACTATGGCTACACCTTC. The gene calls are TRBV5-1 and TRBJ1-2; a possible D gene is TRBD1 (6 bases). CDR1 is SGHRS and CDR2 is YFSETQ in the germline V gene. V lost 6 bases and J lost 2, with 17 bases in between. The CDR3 totals 15 residues.

This clone was recorded a few times. This chain links TRBV5-1 with TRBJ1-1; 7 bases agree with TRBD1. J gave up 4 bases and V 0 bases, and 6 bases lay outside the gene matches. There are 15 residues in the CDR3. Germline loops: CDR1 SGHRS, CDR2 YFSETQ. CDR3 nucleotides: TGCGCCAGCAGCTTGGGACAGGGATGGGTCACTGAAGCTTTCTTT. Translation: CASSLGQGWVTEAFF.

This clone was seen only a few times. This sequence joins TRBV4-2 and TRBJ2-7, with 10 bases lining up with TRBD2. The germline V gene has CDR1 LGHNA and CDR2 YNFKEQ. The CDR3 extends over 15 amino acids. V lost 0 bases to trimming and J lost 3 bases; unmatched junction nucleotides: 2. DNA of the CDR3: TGTGCCAGCAGCCAAGACCAGCGGGGGGGCTACGAGCAGTACTTC. Its protein is CASSQDQRGGYEQYF.

The J gene is TRBJ2-1, the V gene TRBV7-9; TRBD2 aligns across 7 bases. CDR3 length: 15 amino acids. V lost 5 bases to trimming and J lost 2 bases; unmatched junction nucleotides: 6. Germline V gene sequence: CDR1 SEHNR, CDR2 FQNEAQ (reference sequence). The CDR3 bases are TGTGCCAGCAGCGGGGTGGGGGGGGCCTACAATGAGCAGTTCTTC. It encodes CASSGVGGAYNEQFF.

The chain has TRBV7-9 and TRBJ2-3; D remains unclear. CDR1 is SEHNR and CDR2 is FQNEAQ in the germline V gene (reference sequence). The CDR3 is 14 amino acids. Trimming took off 4 bases at V and 3 bases at J, with 11 bases between the two ends. CDR3 amino acids: CASSSSKPTDTQYF. The CDR3 coding sequence is TGTGCCAGCAGCTCGAGTAAACCAACAGATACGCAGTATTTT.

The chain links TRBV7-2 to TRBJ1-2, with 9 bases fitting TRBD1. Germline CDR1 and CDR2: SGHTA and FQGNSA. The junction had 11 bases not matched to a gene; V was cut back by 2 bases and J by 7 bases. The CDR3 runs 16 residues. The CDR3 loop is CASSLTGGQGRGGYTF. The CDR3 DNA sequence: TGTGCCAGCAGCTTAACCGGGGGACAGGGAAGGGGTGGCTACACCTTC. Full variable domain (outside the CDR3, taken from reference TRBV7-2 and TRBJ1-2): GAGVSQSPSNKVTEKGKDVELRCDPISGHTALYWYRQSLGQGLEFLIYFQGNSAPDKSGLPSDRFSAERTGGSVSTLTIQRTQQEDSAVYLCASSLTGGQGRGGYTFGSGTRLTVV.

Concerning this clone: The germline gene is not matched at one end of the junction; a read error may be the cause. This chain connects TRBV30 to TRBJ1-2, with D perhaps TRBD1 (6 bases). This CDR3 region has 13 residues. Germline V CDR1 and CDR2: GTSNPN, SVGIG (reference sequence). The CDR3 sequence: CAWSVVGHRDTLF. CDR3 in DNA: TGTGCCTGGAGTGTAGTTGGTCACCGGGACACCCTCTTC.

The gene calls are TRBV19 and TRBJ2-1; 11 nucleotides match TRBD2. The CDR3 has 14 residues. Per the germline V gene, CDR1 is LNHDA and CDR2 is SQIVND (reference sequence). V lost 8 bases to trimming and J lost 9 bases; unmatched junction nucleotides: 9. CDR3 in amino acids: CASGNSGRASEQFF. Here the CDR3 DNA reads TGTGCCAGTGGTAATAGCGGGAGGGCCAGTGAGCAGTTCTTC.

This clone has only a few counts. Other DNA sequences in the sample encode the same CDR3. The J gene is TRBJ2-1, the V gene TRBV5-1, with TRBD2 matching 10 bases. The V segment lost 2 bases and the J segment 9 bases; nucleotides outside the gene matches: 5. This CDR3 spans 14 amino acids. CDR1 and CDR2 (germline): SGHRS, YFSETQ. CDR3 loop: CASSLGLAGVEQFF. For the CDR3, the DNA is TGCGCCAGCAGCTTAGGCCTAGCGGGGGTTGAGCAGTTCTTC. Drawing the rest from reference TRBV5-1 and TRBJ2-1, the complete variable domain is KAGVTQTPRYLIKTRGQQVTLSCSPISGHRSVSWYQQTPGQGLQFLFEYFSETQRNKGNFPGRFSGRQFSNSRSEMNVSTLELGDSALYLCASSLGLAGVEQFFGPGTRLTVL.

The CDR3 bases are TGTGCCAGCAGCCTTACTAGCGGGACAACCTACGAGCAGTACTTC. Amino acid sequence: CASSLTSGTTYEQYF. V gene TRBV11-1 combines with J gene TRBJ2-7, with 10 bases identical to TRBD2. Germline-derived CDR1 and CDR2 are SGHAT and FQDESV (reference sequence). Unmatched junction bases numbered 6, after V lost 5 bases and J lost 2 bases. The CDR3 length is 15 residues. The whole variable domain, filled in from reference TRBV11-1 and TRBJ2-7, reads EAEVAQSPRYKITEKSQAVAFWCDPISGHATLYWYRQILGQGPELLVQFQDESVVDDSQLPKDRFSAERLKGVDSTLKIQPAELGDSAMYLCASSLTSGTTYEQYFGPGTRLTVT.

This clone was found a few times. The gene calls are TRBV6-6 and TRBJ1-1; no firm D call. This CDR3 comprises 13 residues. Germline loops: CDR1 MNHNY, CDR2 SVGAGI (reference sequence). The V end lost 4 bases, the J end lost 2 bases, and 8 bases lay between the germline ends. The chain's CDR3 is CASSSQENTEAFF. The CDR3 DNA is TGTGCCAGCAGTTCCCAGGAAAACACTGAAGCTTTCTTT.

The V gene is TRBV5-1, the J gene TRBJ2-5; D might be TRBD2 (5 bases). The CDR3 sequence is 15 residues long. Germline values: CDR1 SGHRS, CDR2 YFSETQ. The ends were cut back, 4 bases at V and 1 base at J, with 14 bases in the middle. The CDR3 bases are TGCGCCAGCAGCGCCGGACTCGCCCTCCAAGAGACCCAGTACTTC. It specifies CASSAGLALQETQYF.

This clone was seen only a few times. The chain couples TRBV29-1 to TRBJ2-1, with a tentative D call TRBD1 (6 bases). Germline V gene lookup returns CDR1 SQVTM and CDR2 ANQGSEA. V lost 5 bases and J lost 7, with 9 bases in between. The CDR3 length is 11 residues. The CDR3 DNA follows: TGCAGCGTTAGAGGGGGAAATGAGCAGTTCTTC. This codes for CSVRGGNEQFF.

The chain is built from TRBV5-4 and TRBJ2-1; possibly TRBD2 for D (5 bases). The ends were cut back, 4 bases at V and 0 bases at J, with 8 bases in the middle. The CDR3 covers 14 residues. Germline V gene data show CDR1 as SGHNT and CDR2 as YYREEE (reference sequence). Here the CDR3 reads CASSLRGSYNEQFF. CDR3 coding DNA: TGTGCCAGCAGCCTCCGGGGCTCCTACAATGAGCAGTTCTTC.

This clone was detected a few times. The gene calls are TRBV19 and TRBJ1-5; D perhaps matches TRBD1 (5 bases). Germline V gives CDR1 LNHDA, CDR2 SQIVND (reference sequence). Trimming pared 2 bases from V and 3 bases from J, leaving 11 bases between. The CDR3 contains 15 residues. CDR3 amino acids: CASSIRNRPNQPQHF. The DNA of the CDR3 is TGTGCCAGTAGTATACGTAACAGGCCCAATCAGCCCCAGCATTTT.

This chain uses TRBV9 with TRBJ2-2, with a tentative D call TRBD2 (5 bases). Germline lookup yields CDR1 SGDLS and CDR2 YYNGEE. The CDR3 covers 15 residues. V lost 4 bases and J 7 bases, leaving 17 bases between the germline ends. The CDR3 coding sequence is TGTGCCAGCAGCCCAAAGAGGGAGTATGGCGGGGAGCTGTTTTTT. It translates to CASSPKREYGGELFF.

The genes are TRBV30 and TRBJ1-1; D remains unclear. Germline V gene lookup returns CDR1 GTSNPN and CDR2 SVGIG (reference sequence). V was pared by 2 bases and J by 5 bases, with 12 bases between. The CDR3 loop spans 13 amino acids. Here the CDR3 reads CAWSISLWTEAFF. CDR3 nucleotides: TGTGCCTGGAGTATAAGCCTGTGGACTGAAGCTTTCTTT.

The rearrangement uses TRBV2 and TRBJ1-5, with D possibly matching TRBD1 (5 bases). There are 12 residues in the CDR3. The ends were cut back, 4 bases at V and 5 bases at J, with 6 bases in the middle. CDR1 is SNHLY, CDR2 FYNNEI, per germline. The CDR3 DNA follows: TGTGCCAGCAGTGGGGGGGATCAGCCCCAGCATTTT. Residues: CASSGGDQPQHF.

The sample holds a few counts of this clone. The chain has TRBV18 and TRBJ2-2; 7 bases are a match to TRBD2. The CDR3 consists of 16 residues. Germline V gene sequence: CDR1 KGHSH, CDR2 LQKENI. V was pared by 1 base and J by 2 bases, with 4 bases of the junction left unmatched. As DNA, the CDR3 is TGTGCCAGCTCACCACAGCTAGCGGCTAACACCGGGGAGCTGTTTTTT. The encoded protein is CASSPQLAANTGELFF. Combining the CDR3 with reference TRBV18 and TRBJ2-2 gives the whole variable domain NAGVMQNPRHLVRRRGQEARLRCSPMKGHSHVYWYRQLPEEGLKFMVYLQKENIIDESGMPKERFSAEFPKEGPSILRIQQVVRGDSAAYFCASSPQLAANTGELFFGEGSRLTVL.

This clone was observed a handful of times. J is TRBJ1-2 and V is TRBV5-4; D remains ambiguous. Trimming shortened V by 7 bases and J by 4 bases, and 17 bases separated the two germline ends. The CDR3 length is 14 residues. Per germline, CDR1 SGHNT and CDR2 YYREEE (reference sequence). CDR3 sequence: CASGEGRRSYGYTF. The CDR3 DNA follows: TGTGCCAGCGGGGAGGGCCGGAGGAGCTATGGCTACACCTTC.

This chain joins TRBV7-2 and TRBJ1-2; tentative D call: TRBD1 (6 bases). V lost 3 bases to trimming and J lost 8 bases, with 13 bases between them. This CDR3 contains 13 residues. Germline assignment: CDR1 SGHTA and CDR2 FQGNSA. Written as DNA, the CDR3 is TGTGCCAGCAGCTTTTGGACAGCTGGGGGCTACACCTTC. Translation gives CASSFWTAGGYTF.

The genes are TRBV4-2 and TRBJ1-1; a weak D match, TRBD1 (5 bases). Germline V gene lookup returns CDR1 LGHNA and CDR2 YNFKEQ. The CDR3 spans 13 residues. V lost 3 bases, J lost 4 bases, and 9 bases lay in between. The CDR3 DNA follows: TGTGCCAGCAGCCATGGGGCCGGCACTGAAGCTTTCTTT. It codes for CASSHGAGTEAFF.

This chain uses TRBV6-5 with TRBJ1-5; D is undetermined. Germline loops: CDR1 MNHEY, CDR2 SVGAGI. V lost 8 bases, J lost 2 bases, and 13 bases lay in between. The CDR3 runs to 14 residues. The CDR3 region has the DNA TGTGCCAGCGCTCCGTGGCGGGGCAATCAGCCCCAGCATTTT. It encodes CASAPWRGNQPQHF.

This chain joins TRBV6-4 and TRBJ1-5, with a weak D call TRBD1 (5 bases). The germline V gene has CDR1 MRHNA and CDR2 SNTAGT. Trimming shortened V by 0 bases and J by 9 bases, and 9 bases separated the two germline ends. The CDR3 runs 13 residues. The CDR3 is CASSDSPGGPQHF. In nucleotides, the CDR3 is TGTGCCAGCAGTGACTCCCCGGGGGGGCCCCAGCATTTT.